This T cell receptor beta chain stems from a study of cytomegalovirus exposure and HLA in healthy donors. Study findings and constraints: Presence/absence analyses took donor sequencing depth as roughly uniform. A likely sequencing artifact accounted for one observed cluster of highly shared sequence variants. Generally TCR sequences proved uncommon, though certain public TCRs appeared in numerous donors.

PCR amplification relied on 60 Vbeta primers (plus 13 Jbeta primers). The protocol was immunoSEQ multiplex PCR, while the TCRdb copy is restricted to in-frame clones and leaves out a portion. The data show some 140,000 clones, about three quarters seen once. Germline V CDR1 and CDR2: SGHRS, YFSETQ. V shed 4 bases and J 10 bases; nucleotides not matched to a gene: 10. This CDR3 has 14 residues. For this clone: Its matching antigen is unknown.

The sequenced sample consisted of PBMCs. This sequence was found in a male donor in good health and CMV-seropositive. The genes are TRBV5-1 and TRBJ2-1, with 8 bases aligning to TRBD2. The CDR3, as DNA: TGCGCCAGCAGCGCCGGGGGGGAGGGGGGGGAGCAGTTCTTC. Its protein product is CASSAGGEGGEQFF.